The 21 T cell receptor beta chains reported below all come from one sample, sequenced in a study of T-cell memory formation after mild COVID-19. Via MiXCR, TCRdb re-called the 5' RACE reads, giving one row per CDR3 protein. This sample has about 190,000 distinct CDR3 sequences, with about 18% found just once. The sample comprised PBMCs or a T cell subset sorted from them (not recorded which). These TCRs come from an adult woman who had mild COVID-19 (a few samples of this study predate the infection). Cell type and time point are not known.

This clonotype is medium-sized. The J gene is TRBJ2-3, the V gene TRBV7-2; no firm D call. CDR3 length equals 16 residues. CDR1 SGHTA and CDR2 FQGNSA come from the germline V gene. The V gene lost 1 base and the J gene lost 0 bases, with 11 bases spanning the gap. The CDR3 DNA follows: TGTGCCAGCAGCTTAGTTCTACCAACTAGCACAGATACGCAGTATTTT. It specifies CASSLVLPTSTDTQYF.

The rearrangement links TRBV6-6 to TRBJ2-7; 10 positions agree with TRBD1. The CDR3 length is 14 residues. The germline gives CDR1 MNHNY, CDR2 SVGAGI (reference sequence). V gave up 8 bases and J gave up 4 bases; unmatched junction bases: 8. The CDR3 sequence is CASGPTGGSYEQYF. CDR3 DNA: TGTGCCAGCGGGCCGACAGGGGGCTCGTACGAGCAGTACTTC.

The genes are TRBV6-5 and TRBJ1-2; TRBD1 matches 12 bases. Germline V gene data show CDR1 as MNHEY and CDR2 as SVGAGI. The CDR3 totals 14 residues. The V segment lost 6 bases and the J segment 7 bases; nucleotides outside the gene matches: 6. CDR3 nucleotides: TGTGCCAGCAGCCTGGGGACAGGGGGCGCTGGCTACACCTTC. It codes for CASSLGTGGAGYTF.

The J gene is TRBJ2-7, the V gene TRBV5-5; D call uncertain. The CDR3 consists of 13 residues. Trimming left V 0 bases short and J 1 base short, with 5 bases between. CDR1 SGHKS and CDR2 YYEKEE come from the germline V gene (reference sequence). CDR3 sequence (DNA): TGTGCCAGCAGCTTGGAAGGGTCCTACGAGCAGTACTTC. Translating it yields CASSLEGSYEQYF.

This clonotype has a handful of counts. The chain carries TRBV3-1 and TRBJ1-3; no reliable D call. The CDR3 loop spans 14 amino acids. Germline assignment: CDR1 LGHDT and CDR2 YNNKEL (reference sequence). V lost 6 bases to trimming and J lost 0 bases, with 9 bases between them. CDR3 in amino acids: CASRKGASGNTIYF. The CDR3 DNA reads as TGTGCCAGCAGGAAAGGAGCCTCTGGAAACACCATATATTTT.

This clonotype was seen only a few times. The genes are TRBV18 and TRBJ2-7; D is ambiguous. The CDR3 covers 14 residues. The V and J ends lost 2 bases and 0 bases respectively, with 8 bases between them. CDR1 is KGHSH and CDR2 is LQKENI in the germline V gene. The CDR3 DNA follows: TGTGCCAGCTCACCAGCCACTCTCTCCTACGAGCAGTACTTC. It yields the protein CASSPATLSYEQYF.

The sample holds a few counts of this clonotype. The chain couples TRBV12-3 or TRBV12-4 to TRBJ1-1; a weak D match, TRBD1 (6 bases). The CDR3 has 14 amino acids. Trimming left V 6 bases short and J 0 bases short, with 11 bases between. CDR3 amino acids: CASRPDSLNTEAFF. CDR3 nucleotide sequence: TGTGCCAGCAGACCGGACAGCCTGAACACTGAAGCTTTCTTT.

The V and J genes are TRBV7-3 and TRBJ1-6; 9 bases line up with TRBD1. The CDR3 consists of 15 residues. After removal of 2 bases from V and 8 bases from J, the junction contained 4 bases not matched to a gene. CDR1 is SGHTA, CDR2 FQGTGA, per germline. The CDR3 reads CASSLGGQGDSPLHF. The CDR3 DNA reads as TGTGCCAGCAGCTTAGGGGGACAGGGCGATTCACCCCTCCACTTT.

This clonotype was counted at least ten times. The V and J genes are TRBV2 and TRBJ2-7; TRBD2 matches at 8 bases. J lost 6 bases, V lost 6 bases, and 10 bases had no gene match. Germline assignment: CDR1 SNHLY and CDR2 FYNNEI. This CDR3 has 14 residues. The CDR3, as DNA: TGTGCCAGCAGGACGACGCGGGGGGCAGGCGAGCAGTACTTC. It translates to CASRTTRGAGEQYF.

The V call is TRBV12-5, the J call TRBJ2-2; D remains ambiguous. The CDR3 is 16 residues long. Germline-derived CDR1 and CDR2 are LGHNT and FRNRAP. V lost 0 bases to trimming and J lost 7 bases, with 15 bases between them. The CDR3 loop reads CASGLVINLRIGELFF. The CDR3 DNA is TGTGCTAGTGGTTTGGTAATTAATTTGCGGATCGGGGAGCTGTTTTTT.

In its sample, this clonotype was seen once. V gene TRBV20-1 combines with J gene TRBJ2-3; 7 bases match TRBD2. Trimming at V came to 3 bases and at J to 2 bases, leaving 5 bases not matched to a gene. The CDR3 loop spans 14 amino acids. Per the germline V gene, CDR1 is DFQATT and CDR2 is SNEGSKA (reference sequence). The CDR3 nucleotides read TGCAGTGCTAGTGTGGGGGGGGACACAGATACGCAGTATTTT. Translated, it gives CSASVGGDTDTQYF.

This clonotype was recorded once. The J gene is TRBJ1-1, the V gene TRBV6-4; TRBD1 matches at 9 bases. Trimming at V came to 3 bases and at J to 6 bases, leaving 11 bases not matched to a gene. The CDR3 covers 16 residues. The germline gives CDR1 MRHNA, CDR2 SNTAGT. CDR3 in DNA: TGTGCCAGCAGTGAGGACGTGGGACAGGGCGTTGCTGAAGCTTTCTTT. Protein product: CASSEDVGQGVAEAFF.

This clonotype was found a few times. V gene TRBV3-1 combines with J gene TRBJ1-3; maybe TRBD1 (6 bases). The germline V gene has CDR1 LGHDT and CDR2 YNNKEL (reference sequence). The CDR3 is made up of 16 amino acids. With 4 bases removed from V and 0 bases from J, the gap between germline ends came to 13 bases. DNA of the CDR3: TGTGCCAGCAGCCCCACAGGGACCGACTCTGGAAACACCATATATTTT. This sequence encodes CASSPTGTDSGNTIYF.

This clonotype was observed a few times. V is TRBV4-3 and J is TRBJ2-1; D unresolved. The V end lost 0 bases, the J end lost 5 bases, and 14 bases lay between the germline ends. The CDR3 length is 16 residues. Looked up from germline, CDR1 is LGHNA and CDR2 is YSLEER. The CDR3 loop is CASSQDSAWADNEQFF. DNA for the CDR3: TGCGCCAGCAGCCAAGATTCCGCGTGGGCGGACAATGAGCAGTTCTTC.

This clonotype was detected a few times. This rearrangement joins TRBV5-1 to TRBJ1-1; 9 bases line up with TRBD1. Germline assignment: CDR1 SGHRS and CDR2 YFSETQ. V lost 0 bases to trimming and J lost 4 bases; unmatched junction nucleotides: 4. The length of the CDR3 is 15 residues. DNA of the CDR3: TGCGCCAGCAGCTTGGGGACAGGGGCTGGCACTGAAGCTTTCTTT. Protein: CASSLGTGAGTEAFF.

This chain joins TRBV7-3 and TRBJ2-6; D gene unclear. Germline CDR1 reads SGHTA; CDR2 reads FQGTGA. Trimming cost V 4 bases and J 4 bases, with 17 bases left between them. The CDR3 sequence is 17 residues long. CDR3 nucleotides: TGTGCCAGCAGCTCCCCTGCATTGGTCGACGGGGCCAACGTCCTGACTTTC. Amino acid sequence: CASSSPALVDGANVLTF.

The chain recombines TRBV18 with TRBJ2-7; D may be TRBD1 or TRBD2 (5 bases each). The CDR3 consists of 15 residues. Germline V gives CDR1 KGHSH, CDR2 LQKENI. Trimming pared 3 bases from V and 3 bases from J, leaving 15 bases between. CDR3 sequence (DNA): TGTGCCAGCTCACCGGGACGGCTAGACGACTACGAGCAGTACTTC. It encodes CASSPGRLDDYEQYF.

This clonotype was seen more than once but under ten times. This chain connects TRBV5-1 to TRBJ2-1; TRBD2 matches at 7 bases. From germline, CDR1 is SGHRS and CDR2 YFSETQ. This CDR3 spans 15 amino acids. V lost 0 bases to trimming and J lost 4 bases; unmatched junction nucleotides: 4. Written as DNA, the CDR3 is TGCGCCAGCAGCTTGGGACTAGCCCTATACAATGAGCAGTTCTTC. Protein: CASSLGLALYNEQFF.

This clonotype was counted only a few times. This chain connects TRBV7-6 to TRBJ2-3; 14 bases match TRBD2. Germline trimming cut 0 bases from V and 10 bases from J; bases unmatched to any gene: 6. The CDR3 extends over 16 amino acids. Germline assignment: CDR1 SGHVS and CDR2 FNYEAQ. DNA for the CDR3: TGTGCCAGCAGCTTAGCTGGGACTAGCGGGGGTTTGGCGCAGTATTTT. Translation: CASSLAGTSGGLAQYF.

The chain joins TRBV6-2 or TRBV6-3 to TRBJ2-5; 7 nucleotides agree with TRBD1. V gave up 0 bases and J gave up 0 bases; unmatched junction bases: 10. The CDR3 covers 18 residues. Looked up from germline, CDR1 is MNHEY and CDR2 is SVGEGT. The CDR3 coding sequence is TGTGCCAGCAGTTACTCTTTGGGGACAGCGACGTACCAAGAGACCCAGTACTTC. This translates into CASSYSLGTATYQETQYF.

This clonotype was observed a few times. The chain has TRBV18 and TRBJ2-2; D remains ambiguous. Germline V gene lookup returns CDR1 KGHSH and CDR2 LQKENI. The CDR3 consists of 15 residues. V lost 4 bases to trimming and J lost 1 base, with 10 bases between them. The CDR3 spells CASSLRTENTGELFF. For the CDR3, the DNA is TGTGCCAGCTCACTACGGACGGAGAACACCGGGGAGCTGTTTTTT.